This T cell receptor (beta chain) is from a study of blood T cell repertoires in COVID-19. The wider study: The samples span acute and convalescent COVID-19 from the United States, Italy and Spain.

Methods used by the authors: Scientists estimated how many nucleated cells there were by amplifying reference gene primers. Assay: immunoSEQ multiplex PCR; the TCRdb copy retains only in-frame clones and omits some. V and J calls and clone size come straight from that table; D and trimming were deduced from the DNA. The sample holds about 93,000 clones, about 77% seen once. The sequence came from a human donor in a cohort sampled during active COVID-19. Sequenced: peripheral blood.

The CDR3 DNA reads as TGTGCCTGGAGGTTACAGGGAAGGAGCTCCTACAATGAGCAGTTCTTC. It specifies CAWRLQGRSSYNEQFF. This sequence joins TRBV30 and TRBJ2-1; tentative D call: TRBD1 (6 bases). Germline assignment: CDR1 GTSNPN and CDR2 SVGIG (reference sequence). V lost 3 bases, J lost 0 bases, and 15 bases lay in between. This CDR3 is 16 amino acids long.